The rows below give T cell receptor beta chains drawn from one sample of a study of human T cells and chemical hapten exposure. TCRdb used MiXCR to reprocess the RACE reads, holding one entry per CDR3 protein. The table shows 380,000 or so distinct CDR3 sequences, with about 4.4% occurring only once. Specimen: whole blood, collected in connection with sensitization to the hapten diphenylcyclopropenone (DPC). The receptors come from a woman aged 45-65 years with alopecia areata. Some clones in this sample may be carry-over from other donors' samples. The CDR3 runs from the conserved cysteine through the conserved F or W. Fields, in order: V gene, CDR3 length, clone size, D gene, J gene, CDR3 protein, CDR3 DNA. The D gene is left open where the match is weak. Only some rows state a clone size, as once, few, many or a class for expanded clones.

>TRBV29-1|13|-|-|TRBJ2-1
CSGLASGYNEQFF
TGCAGCGGCCTAGCATCCGGGTACAATGAGCAGTTCTTC
>TRBV7-2|12|many|-|TRBJ1-2
CATQGRIYGYTF
TGTGCCACACAAGGACGGATATATGGCTACACCTTC
>TRBV29-1|14|many|TRBD1|TRBJ1-5
CSVAAGTGNQPQHF
TGCAGCGTCGCCGCCGGGACAGGTAATCAGCCCCAGCATTTT
>TRBV7-2|16|-|-|TRBJ1-4
CASSLGETGGGEKLFF
TGTGCCAGCAGCTTGGGGGAAACGGGAGGCGGTGAAAAACTGTTTTTT
>TRBV28|14|-|-|TRBJ2-3
CASSPPSVTDTQYF
TGTGCCAGCAGCCCCCCTAGCGTCACAGATACGCAGTATTTT
>TRBV12-5|12|many|TRBD2|TRBJ2-7
CASGLVSGRLYF
TGTGCTAGTGGTTTGGTTAGCGGGAGACTGTACTTC
>TRBV29-1|17|-|TRBD1|TRBJ1-1
CSVGDRGLRSRDTEAFF
TGCAGCGTTGGAGACAGGGGATTAAGGAGTAGGGACACTGAAGCTTTCTTT
>TRBV6-5|15|-|TRBD2|TRBJ2-1
CASRPAGGPGDEQFF
TGTGCCAGCAGACCAGCGGGAGGCCCGGGGGATGAGCAGTTCTTC
>TRBV29-1|11|few|-|TRBJ1-1
CSVLWGAIAFF
TGCAGCGTTTTATGGGGGGCGATAGCTTTCTTT
>TRBV12-3/TRBV12-4|17|-|TRBD2|TRBJ2-5
CASSRTSGRQRQETQYF
TGTGCCAGCAGCAGGACTAGCGGGAGGCAAAGACAAGAGACCCAGTACTTC
>TRBV18|14|-|TRBD1|TRBJ1-1
CASSPLFGQGVALF
TGTGCCAGCTCACCACTGTTCGGACAGGGTGTAGCTCTCTTT
>TRBV11-2|16|-|TRBD1|TRBJ2-1
CASSPLRGRSYNEQFF
TGTGCCAGCAGCCCTCTCAGGGGGAGATCCTACAATGAGCAGTTCTTC
>TRBV7-9|12|many|-|TRBJ1-4
CASSLGPGRMFF
TGTGCCAGCAGCTTAGGTCCAGGCCGGATGTTTTTT
>TRBV6-2/TRBV6-3|13|many|-|TRBJ2-1
CASTPGPYNEQFF
TGTGCCAGCACTCCGGGGCCCTACAATGAGCAGTTCTTC
>TRBV20-1|16|few|TRBD1|TRBJ2-5
CSAPARGQGVQETQYF
TGCAGTGCTCCGGCTAGGGGACAGGGAGTACAAGAGACCCAGTACTTC
>TRBV27|15|many|-|TRBJ2-3
CASLPFTGYPDTQYF
TGTGCCAGCCTCCCCTTCACAGGGTACCCAGATACGCAGTATTTT
>TRBV5-1|16|-|TRBD1|TRBJ2-3
CASSLDLTGGSDTQYF
TGCGCCAGCAGCTTGGACTTGACAGGGGGCTCAGATACGCAGTATTTT
>TRBV9|14|many|TRBD1|TRBJ1-4
CASSAGDRAPKLFF
TGTGCCAGCAGCGCGGGGGACAGGGCCCCAAAACTGTTTTTT
>TRBV29-1|14|many|TRBD2|TRBJ2-3
CSVPMTSGTDTQYF
TGCAGCGTCCCGATGACTAGCGGCACAGATACGCAGTATTTT
>TRBV7-9|15|many|TRBD2|TRBJ2-7
CASSPTSGSLYEQYF
TGTGCCAGCAGCCCCACTAGCGGGAGCCTCTACGAGCAGTACTTC
>TRBV29-1|14|many|-|TRBJ1-4
CSVGDTLFNEKLFF
TGCAGCGTTGGCGATACCCTCTTTAATGAAAAACTGTTTTTT
>TRBV10-3|15|many|-|TRBJ2-3
CAISRTGVRSDTQYF
TGTGCCATCAGCCGAACCGGGGTTCGGTCAGATACGCAGTATTTT
>TRBV5-1|15|many|-|TRBJ2-5
CASSLSGVYQETQYF
TGCGCCAGCAGCTTAAGTGGCGTTTACCAAGAGACCCAGTACTTC
>TRBV28|17|few|-|TRBJ2-7
CASTLGRGRRDTYEQYF
TGTGCCAGCACCCTGGGGAGGGGGCGGCGGGACACCTACGAGCAGTACTTC
>TRBV28|16|many|TRBD2|TRBJ2-7
CASLTSGIRGSREQYF
TGTGCCAGCTTGACTAGCGGGATCAGGGGGTCGCGAGAGCAGTACTTC
>TRBV6-5|16|many|TRBD1|TRBJ2-7
CASSFQGVRTAYEQYF
TGTGCCAGCAGTTTCCAGGGGGTCCGAACTGCCTACGAGCAGTACTTC
>TRBV12-3/TRBV12-4|12|many|-|TRBJ2-1
CASSFWGSEQFF
TGTGCCAGCAGTTTTTGGGGTAGTGAGCAGTTCTTC
>TRBV20-1|12|-|-|TRBJ2-3
CSARWRENTQYF
TGCAGTGCTAGATGGAGGGAGAATACGCAGTATTTT
>TRBV14|16|few|-|TRBJ2-2
CASSPPGTGNTGELFF
TGTGCCAGCAGCCCGCCGGGAACCGGGAACACCGGGGAGCTGTTTTTT
>TRBV29-1|12|many|-|TRBJ1-2
CSVEDAGRGYTF
TGCAGCGTTGAAGATGCAGGGCGCGGCTACACCTTC